Sequencing of this TCR beta chain was carried out in a study of shared clonotypes between healthy human individuals. General observations from the study: Blood alone was sampled, and tissue repertoires likely differ.

The germline V and J ends were trimmed by 7 bases and 0 bases, with 12 bases remaining between them. The CDR3 sequence is 13 residues long. CDR1 SQVTM and CDR2 ANQGSEA come from the germline V gene. In regard to this clone: No antigen is known for it.

Sequencing used immunoSEQ multiplex PCR; TCRdb keeps in-frame clones, though not all of them. The sample has hundreds of thousands of clones, approximately 71% seen once; the top ten hold 12%. The clonotype was recovered from a woman between 35 and 50 years old in good health. Some clones in this sample may be carry-over from other donors' samples. Sequencing was carried out using PBMCs. The genes are TRBV29-1 and TRBJ1-1, with D tentatively TRBD1 (6 bases). CDR3 DNA sequence: TGCAGCGCCGTCGGACAGCTGAACACTGAAGCTTTCTTT. Amino acids: CSAVGQLNTEAFF.